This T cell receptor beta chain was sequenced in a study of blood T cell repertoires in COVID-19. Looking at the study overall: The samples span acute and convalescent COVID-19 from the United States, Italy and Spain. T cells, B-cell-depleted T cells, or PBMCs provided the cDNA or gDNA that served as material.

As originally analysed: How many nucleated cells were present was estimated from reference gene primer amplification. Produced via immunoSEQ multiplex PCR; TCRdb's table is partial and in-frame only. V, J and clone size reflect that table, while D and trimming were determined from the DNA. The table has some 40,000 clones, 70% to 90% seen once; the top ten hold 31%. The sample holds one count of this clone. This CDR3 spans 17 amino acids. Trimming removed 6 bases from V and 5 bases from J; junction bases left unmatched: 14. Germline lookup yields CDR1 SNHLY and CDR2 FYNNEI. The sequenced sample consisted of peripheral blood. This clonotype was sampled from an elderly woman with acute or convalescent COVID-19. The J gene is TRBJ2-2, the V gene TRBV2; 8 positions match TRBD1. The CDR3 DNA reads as TGTGCCAGCAGCCCACGACAGGGGTTCGGTAATACCGGGGAGCTGTTTTTT. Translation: CASSPRQGFGNTGELFF.